Described below is a single T cell receptor (beta chain) sequence and its context. The sample comes from a study of OX40 agonist ivuxolimab in advanced cancers. Assay: immunoSEQ multiplex PCR; the TCRdb copy retains only in-frame clones and omits some. The sample carries 70,000 or so clones, more than 85% recorded once. CDR1 and CDR2 from the germline V gene are LNHDA and SQIVND (reference sequence). V was cut by 4 bases and J by 4 bases, with 10 bases left in between. The CDR3 sequence is 13 residues long. The sequence came from an adult with an advanced solid tumor such as melanoma, head and neck, liver or kidney cancer. The chain links TRBV19 to TRBJ2-5; D is unresolved. The sequencing used CD4+ or CD8+ T cells sorted from blood, collected in a trial of the OX40 agonist ivuxolimab. CDR3 sequence (DNA): TGTGCCAGTAGTACAAGGGCCAGAGAGACCCAGTACTTC. Residues: CASSTRARETQYF.